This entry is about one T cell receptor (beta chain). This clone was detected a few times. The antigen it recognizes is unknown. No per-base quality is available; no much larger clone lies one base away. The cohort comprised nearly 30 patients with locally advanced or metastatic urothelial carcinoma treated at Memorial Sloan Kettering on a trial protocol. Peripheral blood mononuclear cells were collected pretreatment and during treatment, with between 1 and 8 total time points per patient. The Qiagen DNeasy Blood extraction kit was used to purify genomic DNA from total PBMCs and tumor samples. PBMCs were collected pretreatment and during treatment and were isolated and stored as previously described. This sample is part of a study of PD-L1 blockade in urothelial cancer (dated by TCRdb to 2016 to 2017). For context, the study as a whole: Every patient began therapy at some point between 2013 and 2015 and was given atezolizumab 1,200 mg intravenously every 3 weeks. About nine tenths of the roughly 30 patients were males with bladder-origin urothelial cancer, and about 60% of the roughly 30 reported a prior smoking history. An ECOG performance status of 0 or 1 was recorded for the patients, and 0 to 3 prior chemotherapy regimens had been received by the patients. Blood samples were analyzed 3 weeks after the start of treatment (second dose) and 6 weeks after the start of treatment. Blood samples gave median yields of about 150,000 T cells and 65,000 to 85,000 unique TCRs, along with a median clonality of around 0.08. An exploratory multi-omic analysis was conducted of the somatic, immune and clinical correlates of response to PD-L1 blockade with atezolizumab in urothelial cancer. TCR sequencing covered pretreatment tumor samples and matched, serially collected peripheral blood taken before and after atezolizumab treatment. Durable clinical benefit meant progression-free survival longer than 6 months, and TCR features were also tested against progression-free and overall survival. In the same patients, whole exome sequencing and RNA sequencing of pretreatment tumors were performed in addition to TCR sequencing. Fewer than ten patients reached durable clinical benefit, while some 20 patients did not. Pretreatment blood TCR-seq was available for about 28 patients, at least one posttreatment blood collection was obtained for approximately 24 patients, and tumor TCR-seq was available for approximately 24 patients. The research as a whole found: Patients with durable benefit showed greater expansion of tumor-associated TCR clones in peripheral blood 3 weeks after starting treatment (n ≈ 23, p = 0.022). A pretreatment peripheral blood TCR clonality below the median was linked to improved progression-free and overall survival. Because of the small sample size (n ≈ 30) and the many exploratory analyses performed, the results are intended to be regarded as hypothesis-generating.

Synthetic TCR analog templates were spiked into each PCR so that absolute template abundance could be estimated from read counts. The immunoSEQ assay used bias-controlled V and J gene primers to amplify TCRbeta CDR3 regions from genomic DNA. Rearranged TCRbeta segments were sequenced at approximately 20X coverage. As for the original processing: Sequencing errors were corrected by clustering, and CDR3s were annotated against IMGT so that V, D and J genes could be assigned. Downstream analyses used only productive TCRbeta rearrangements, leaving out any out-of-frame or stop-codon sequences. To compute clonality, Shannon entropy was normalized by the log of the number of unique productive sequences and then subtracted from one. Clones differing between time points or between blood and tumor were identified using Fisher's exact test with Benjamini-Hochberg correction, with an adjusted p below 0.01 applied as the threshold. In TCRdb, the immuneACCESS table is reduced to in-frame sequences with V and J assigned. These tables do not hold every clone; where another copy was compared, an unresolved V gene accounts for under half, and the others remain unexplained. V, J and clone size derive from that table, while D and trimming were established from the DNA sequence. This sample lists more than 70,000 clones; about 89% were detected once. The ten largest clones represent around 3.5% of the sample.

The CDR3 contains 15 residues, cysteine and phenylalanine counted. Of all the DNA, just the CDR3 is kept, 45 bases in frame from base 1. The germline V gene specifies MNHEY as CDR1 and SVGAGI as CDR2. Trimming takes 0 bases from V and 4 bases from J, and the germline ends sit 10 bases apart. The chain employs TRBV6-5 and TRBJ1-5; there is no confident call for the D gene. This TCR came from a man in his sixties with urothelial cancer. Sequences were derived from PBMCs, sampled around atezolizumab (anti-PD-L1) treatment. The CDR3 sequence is CASSYSYKTNQPQHF. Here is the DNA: TGTGCCAGCAGTTACTCCTACAAGACTAATCAGCCCCAGCATTTT.